This T cell receptor beta chain is from a study of T-cell reconstitution after alpha-beta-depleted transplantation in children. A TCRbeta library incorporating unique molecular identifiers was prepared. Via MiXCR, TCRdb re-called the PCR reads, giving one row per CDR3 protein. The sample has roughly 200,000 distinct CDR3 sequences; just over 14% are singletons. This clonotype was detected many times. The specimen was PBMCs from the stem cell graft donor, collected from the stem cell graft. The receptor comes from a human donor who donated a stem cell graft to a child with acute lymphoblastic leukemia.

The CDR3 sequence is CASSLVEVNEQFF. Written as DNA, the CDR3 is TGTGCCAGCAGCTTAGTAGAGGTGAATGAGCAGTTCTTC. The chain employs TRBV5-5 and TRBJ2-1; D is undetermined. With 2 bases removed from V and 7 bases from J, the gap between germline ends came to 10 bases. CDR3 size: 13 residues. CDR1 is SGHKS and CDR2 is YYEKEE in the germline V gene (reference sequence).